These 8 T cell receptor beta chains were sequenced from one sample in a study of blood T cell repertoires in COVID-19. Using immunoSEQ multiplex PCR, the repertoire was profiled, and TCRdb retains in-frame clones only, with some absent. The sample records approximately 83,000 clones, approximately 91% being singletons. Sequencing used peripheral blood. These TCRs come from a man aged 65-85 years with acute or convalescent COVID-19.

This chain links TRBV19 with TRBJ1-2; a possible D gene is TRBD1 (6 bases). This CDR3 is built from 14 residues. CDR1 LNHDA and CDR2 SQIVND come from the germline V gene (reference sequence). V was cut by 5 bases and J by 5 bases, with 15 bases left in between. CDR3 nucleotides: TGTGCCAGTAGTCGTTTTTGGCAGGGGTATGGCTACACCTTC. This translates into CASSRFWQGYGYTF.

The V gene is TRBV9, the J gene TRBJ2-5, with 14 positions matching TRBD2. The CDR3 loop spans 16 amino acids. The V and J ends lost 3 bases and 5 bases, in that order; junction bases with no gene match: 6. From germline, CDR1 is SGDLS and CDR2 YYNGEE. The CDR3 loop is CASSEGTSGGRETQYF. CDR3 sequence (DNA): TGTGCCAGCAGCGAGGGGACTAGCGGGGGACGGGAGACCCAGTACTTC.

The CDR3 region is CASSPSGTEAFF. In DNA form, the CDR3 reads TGTGCCAGCAGCCCGTCCGGGACTGAAGCTTTCTTT. The V gene is TRBV6-6, the J gene TRBJ1-1; D call uncertain. The CDR3 loop spans 12 amino acids. The germline CDR1 and CDR2 sequences are MNHNY and SVGAGI (reference sequence). V was trimmed by 6 bases and J by 5 bases, leaving 10 bases between them.

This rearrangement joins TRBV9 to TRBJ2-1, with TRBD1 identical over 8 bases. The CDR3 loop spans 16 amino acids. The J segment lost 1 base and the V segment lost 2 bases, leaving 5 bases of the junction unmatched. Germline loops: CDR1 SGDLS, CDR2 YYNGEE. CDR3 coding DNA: TGTGCCAGCAGCGTGCAGACAGGGGCATCCTACAATGAGCAGTTCTTC. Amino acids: CASSVQTGASYNEQFF.

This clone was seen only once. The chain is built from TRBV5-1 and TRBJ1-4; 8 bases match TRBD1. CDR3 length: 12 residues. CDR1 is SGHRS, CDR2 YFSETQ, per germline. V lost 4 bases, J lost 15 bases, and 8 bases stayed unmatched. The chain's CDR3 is CASSQVGDRLFF. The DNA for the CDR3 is TGCGCCAGCAGCCAGGTGGGGGACAGGTTGTTTTTT. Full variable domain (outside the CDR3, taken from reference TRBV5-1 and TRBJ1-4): KAGVTQTPRYLIKTRGQQVTLSCSPISGHRSVSWYQQTPGQGLQFLFEYFSETQRNKGNFPGRFSGRQFSNSRSEMNVSTLELGDSALYLCASSQVGDRLFFGSGTQLSVL.

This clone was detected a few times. For the CDR3, the DNA is TGTGCCAGCAGTCCCCGTCGCCCAGCGAATTCACCCCTCCACTTT. It is translated as CASSPRRPANSPLHF. The chain has TRBV27 and TRBJ1-6; no firm D call. V was cut by 5 bases and J by 7 bases, with 15 bases left in between. In germline, CDR1 is MNHEY, CDR2 SMNVEV (reference sequence). The CDR3 consists of 15 residues.

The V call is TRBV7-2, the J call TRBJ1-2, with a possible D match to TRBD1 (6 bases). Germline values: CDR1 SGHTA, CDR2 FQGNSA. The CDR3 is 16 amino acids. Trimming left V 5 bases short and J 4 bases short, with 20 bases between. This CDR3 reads CASSLKTARGGYGYTF. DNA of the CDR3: TGTGCCAGCAGCCTCAAAACCGCGAGGGGGGGCTATGGCTACACCTTC. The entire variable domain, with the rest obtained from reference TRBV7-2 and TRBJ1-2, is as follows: GAGVSQSPSNKVTEKGKDVELRCDPISGHTALYWYRQSLGQGLEFLIYFQGNSAPDKSGLPSDRFSAERTGGSVSTLTIQRTQQEDSAVYLCASSLKTARGGYGYTFGSGTRLTVV.

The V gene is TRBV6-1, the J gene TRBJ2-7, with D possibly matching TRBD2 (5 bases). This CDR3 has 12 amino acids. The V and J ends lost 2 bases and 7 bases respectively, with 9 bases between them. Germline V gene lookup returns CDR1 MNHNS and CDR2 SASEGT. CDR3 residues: CASSEQLAEQYF. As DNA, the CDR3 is TGTGCCAGCAGTGAACAGCTAGCAGAGCAGTACTTC.